These 13 T cell receptor beta chains originate from one sample sequenced in a study of monozygotic twins with inflammatory bowel disease. No DNA is given; TCRdb re-called the 5' RACE reads and lists each CDR3 protein once. The table lists 300,000 to 400,000 distinct CDR3 sequences. Sequencing was performed on blood. All receptors derive from a human donor with ulcerative colitis or Crohn's disease, or a healthy co-twin of an affected twin (not recorded which).

The genes are TRBV12-3 or TRBV12-4 and TRBJ1-3; the D call from TCRdb, TRBD1, cannot be confirmed without DNA. CDR3 length: 15 residues. The CDR3 is CASSLNGPPGNTIYF.

The V gene is TRBV4-1, the J gene TRBJ2-7; TCRdb's D gene call, TRBD1, goes unchecked for lack of DNA. Germline assignment: CDR1 MGHRA and CDR2 YSYEKL. The CDR3 is 15 residues long. CDR3 residues: CASSQRTASTYEQYF.

The chain recombines TRBV7-2 with TRBJ2-2. Germline-derived CDR1 and CDR2 are SGHTA and FQGNSA. The length of the CDR3 is 13 residues. CDR3 loop: CASSPYLTGELFF.

The V gene is TRBV10-3, the J gene TRBJ2-1; without DNA, the TCRdb call of TRBD1 cannot be checked. Germline loops: CDR1 ENHRY, CDR2 SYGVKD. This CDR3 contains 15 residues. The CDR3 here is CAIMEGGSSYNEQFF.

The rearrangement links TRBV7-2 to TRBJ1-5; the TCRdb call, TRBD1, lacks DNA for checking. This CDR3 comprises 16 residues. Germline-derived CDR1 and CDR2 are SGHTA and FQGNSA. CDR3 protein: CASSFPGQGRFQPQHF.

The genes are TRBV7-8 and TRBJ2-5; TCRdb indicates TRBD1, and absent DNA this call remains unverified. Germline CDR1 reads SGHVS; CDR2 reads FQNEAQ. CDR3 length: 13 amino acids. The CDR3 here is CASHEDNQETQYF.

The chain couples TRBV7-9 to TRBJ1-4; TCRdb gives TRBD1 as the D gene, but with no DNA this cannot be confirmed. There are 15 residues in the CDR3. Germline assignment: CDR1 SEHNR and CDR2 FQNEAQ (reference sequence). CDR3 residues: CASSLTGGTNEKLFF.

This chain uses TRBV6-5 with TRBJ1-2; TCRdb's assignment of TRBD1 cannot be checked, as there is no DNA. Germline V CDR1 and CDR2: MNHEY, SVGAGI. There are 13 residues in the CDR3. CDR3 protein: CASSYSGTYGYTF.

The J gene is TRBJ2-1, the V gene TRBV4-3; the D gene TCRdb calls, TRBD1, cannot be checked with no DNA. CDR3 length equals 16 residues. CDR1 and CDR2 from the germline V gene are LGHNA and YSLEER. CDR3 protein: CASSQDISGGYNEQFF.

The chain has TRBV6-6 and TRBJ2-3; TCRdb's D call of TRBD2 is untestable without DNA. Germline assignment: CDR1 MNHNY and CDR2 SVGAGI (reference sequence). This CDR3 spans 14 amino acids. The CDR3 protein is CATKETSSPDTQYF.

The V call is TRBV7-2, the J call TRBJ1-1. The CDR3 is made up of 13 amino acids. The germline V gene has CDR1 SGHTA and CDR2 FQGNSA. Here the CDR3 reads CASSSRDFTEAFF.

The chain carries TRBV19 and TRBJ2-2; TCRdb's D call, TRBD2, is unchecked because there is no DNA. CDR1 and CDR2 (germline): LNHDA, SQIVND (reference sequence). CDR3 length equals 14 residues. The CDR3 region is CASFGPPATGELFF.

This CDR3 reads CATSRPRVSQPQHF. This sequence joins TRBV15 and TRBJ1-5. Germline-derived CDR1 and CDR2 are LNHNV and YYDKDF (reference sequence). This CDR3 is built from 14 residues.